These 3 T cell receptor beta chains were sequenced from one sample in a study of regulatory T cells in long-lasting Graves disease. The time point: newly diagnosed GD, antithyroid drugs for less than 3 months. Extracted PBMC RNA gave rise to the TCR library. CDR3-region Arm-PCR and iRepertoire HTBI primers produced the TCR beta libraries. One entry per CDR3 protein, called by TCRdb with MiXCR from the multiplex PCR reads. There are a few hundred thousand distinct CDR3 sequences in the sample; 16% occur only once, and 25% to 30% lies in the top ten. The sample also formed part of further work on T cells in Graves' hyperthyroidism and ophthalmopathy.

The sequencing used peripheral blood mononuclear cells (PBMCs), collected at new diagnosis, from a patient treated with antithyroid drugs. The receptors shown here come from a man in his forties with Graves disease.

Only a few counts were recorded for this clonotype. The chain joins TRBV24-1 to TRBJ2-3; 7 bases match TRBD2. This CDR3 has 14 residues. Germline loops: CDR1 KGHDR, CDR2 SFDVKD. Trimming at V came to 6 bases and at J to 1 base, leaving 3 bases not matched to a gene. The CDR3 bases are TGTGCCACCAGTAGCGGGGCTGGCACAGATACGCAGTATTTT. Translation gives CATSSGAGTDTQYF.

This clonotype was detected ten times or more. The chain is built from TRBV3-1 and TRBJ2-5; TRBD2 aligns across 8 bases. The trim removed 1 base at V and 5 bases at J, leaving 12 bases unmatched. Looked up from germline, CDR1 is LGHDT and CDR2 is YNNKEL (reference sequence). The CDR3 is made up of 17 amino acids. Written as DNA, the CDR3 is TGTGCCAGCAGCCAAGTTTTAGGACTAGCTAGTTTGGAGACCCAGTACTTC. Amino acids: CASSQVLGLASLETQYF.

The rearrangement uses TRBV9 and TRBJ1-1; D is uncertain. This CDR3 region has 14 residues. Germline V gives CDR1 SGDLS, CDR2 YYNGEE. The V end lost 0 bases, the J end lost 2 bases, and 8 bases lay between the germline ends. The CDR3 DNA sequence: TGTGCCAGCAGCGTAGGTCCTGATAACACTGAAGCTTTCTTT. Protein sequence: CASSVGPDNTEAFF.